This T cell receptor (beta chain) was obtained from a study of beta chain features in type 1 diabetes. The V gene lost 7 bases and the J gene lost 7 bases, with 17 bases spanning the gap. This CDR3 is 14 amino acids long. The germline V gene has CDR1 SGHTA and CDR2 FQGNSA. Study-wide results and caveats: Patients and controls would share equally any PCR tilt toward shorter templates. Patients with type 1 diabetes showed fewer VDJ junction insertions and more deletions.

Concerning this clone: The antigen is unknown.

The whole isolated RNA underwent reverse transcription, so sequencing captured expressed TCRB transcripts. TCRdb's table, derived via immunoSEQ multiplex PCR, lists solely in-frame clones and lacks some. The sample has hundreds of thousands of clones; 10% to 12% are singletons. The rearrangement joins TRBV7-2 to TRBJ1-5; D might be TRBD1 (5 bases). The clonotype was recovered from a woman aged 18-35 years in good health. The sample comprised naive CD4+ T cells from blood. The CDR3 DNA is TGTGCCAGCACCCCGAGGGGATGGGACCAGCCCCAGCATTTT. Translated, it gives CASTPRGWDQPQHF.